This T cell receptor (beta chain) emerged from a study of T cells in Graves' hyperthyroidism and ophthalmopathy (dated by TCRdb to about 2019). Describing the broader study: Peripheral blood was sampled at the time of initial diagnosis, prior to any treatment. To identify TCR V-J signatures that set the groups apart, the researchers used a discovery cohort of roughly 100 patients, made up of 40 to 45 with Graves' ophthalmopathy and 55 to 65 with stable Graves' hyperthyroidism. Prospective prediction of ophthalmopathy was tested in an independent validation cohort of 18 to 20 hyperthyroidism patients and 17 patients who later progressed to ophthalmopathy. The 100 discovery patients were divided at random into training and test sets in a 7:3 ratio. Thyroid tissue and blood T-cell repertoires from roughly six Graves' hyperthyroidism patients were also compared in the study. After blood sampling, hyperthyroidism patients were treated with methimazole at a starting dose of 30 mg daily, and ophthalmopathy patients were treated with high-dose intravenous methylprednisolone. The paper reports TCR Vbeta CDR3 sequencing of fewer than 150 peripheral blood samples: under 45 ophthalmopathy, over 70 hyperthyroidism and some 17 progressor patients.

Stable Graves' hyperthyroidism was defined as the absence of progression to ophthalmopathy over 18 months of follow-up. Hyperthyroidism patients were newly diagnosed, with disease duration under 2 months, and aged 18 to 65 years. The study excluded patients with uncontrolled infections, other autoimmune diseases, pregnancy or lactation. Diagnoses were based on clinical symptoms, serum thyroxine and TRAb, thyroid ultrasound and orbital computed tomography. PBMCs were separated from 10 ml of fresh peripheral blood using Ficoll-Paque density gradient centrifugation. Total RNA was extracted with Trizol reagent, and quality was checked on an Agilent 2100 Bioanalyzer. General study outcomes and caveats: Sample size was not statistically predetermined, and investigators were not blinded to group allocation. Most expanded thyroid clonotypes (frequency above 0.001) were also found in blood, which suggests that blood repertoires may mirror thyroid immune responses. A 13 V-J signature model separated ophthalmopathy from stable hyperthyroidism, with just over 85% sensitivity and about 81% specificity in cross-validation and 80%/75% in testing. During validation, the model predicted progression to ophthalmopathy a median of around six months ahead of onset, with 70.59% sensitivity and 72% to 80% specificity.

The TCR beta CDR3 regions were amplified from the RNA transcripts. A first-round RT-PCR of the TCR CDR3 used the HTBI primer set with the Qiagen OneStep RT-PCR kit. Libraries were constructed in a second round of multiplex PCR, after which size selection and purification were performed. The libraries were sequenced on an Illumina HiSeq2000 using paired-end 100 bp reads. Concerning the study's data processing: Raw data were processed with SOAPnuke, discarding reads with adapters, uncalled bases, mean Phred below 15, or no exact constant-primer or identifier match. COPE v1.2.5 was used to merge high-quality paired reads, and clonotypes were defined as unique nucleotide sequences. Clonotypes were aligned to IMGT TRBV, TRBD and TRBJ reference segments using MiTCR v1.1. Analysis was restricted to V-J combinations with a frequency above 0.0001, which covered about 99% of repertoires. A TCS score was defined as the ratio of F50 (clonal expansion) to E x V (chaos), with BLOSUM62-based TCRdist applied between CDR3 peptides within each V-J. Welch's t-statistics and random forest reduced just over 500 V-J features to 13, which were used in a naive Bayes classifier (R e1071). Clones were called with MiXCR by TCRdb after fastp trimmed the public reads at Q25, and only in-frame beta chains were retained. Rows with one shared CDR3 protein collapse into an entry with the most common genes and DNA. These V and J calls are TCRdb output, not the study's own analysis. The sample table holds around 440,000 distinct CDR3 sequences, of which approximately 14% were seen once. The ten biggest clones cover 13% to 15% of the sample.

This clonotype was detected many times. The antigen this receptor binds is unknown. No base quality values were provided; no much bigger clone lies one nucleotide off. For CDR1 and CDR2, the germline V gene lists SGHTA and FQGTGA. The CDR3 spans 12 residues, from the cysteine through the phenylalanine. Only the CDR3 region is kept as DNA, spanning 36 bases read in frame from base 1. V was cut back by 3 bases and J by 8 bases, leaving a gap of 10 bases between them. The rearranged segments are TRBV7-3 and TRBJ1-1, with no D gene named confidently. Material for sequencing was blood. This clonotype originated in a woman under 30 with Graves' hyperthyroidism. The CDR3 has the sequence CASSFSWTEAFF. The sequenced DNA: TGTGCCAGCAGCTTCTCGTGGACGGAAGCTTTCTTT.